In this sample, the clone carrying this TCR beta chain turned up a few times. This CDR3 is built from 16 residues. From germline, CDR1 is KGHDR and CDR2 SFDVKD. Trimming stripped 5 bases from V and 0 bases from J, with 15 bases between. This sample was taken from a study of T-cell memory formation after mild COVID-19. cDNA libraries for TCR alpha and TCR beta, carrying sample barcodes and UMIs, came from 5'RACE with constant-segment primers. TCRdb fed the 5' RACE reads into MiXCR, producing one record per CDR3 protein. The sample has under 250,000 distinct CDR3 sequences; more than 8% are singletons. The chain recombines TRBV24-1 with TRBJ1-2; tentatively, D is TRBD1 (6 bases). The clonotype was recovered from a man aged 18 to 30 who had mild COVID-19 (a few samples of this study predate the infection). Cell type and time point are not known. The sequenced sample was PBMCs or a T cell subset sorted from them (not recorded which). The CDR3 protein is CATSVGTPTANYGYTF. CDR3 sequence (DNA): TGTGCCACCAGTGTGGGGACACCAACTGCTAACTATGGCTACACCTTC.